The 13 T cell receptor beta chains below come from one sample, sequenced in a study of T-cell reconstitution after alpha-beta-depleted transplantation in children. A library of TCRbeta sequences, prepared with unique molecular identifiers, was generated. TCRdb reprocessed the PCR reads with MiXCR, giving one entry per CDR3 protein. Among 98,000 or so distinct CDR3 sequences listed, around 22% were seen once. The specimen comprised PBMCs, sampled before TCRalphabeta/CD19-depleted stem cell transplant. The receptor set was obtained from a boy under 10 years old with acute lymphoblastic leukemia, due to receive a stem cell transplant.

This clonotype was observed a few times. The rearrangement joins TRBV28 to TRBJ2-1, with D unclear. V gave up 10 bases and J gave up 0 bases, with 13 bases separating them. Per germline, CDR1 MDHEN and CDR2 SYDVKM. The CDR3 has 14 amino acids. The chain's CDR3 is CATQAPSSYNEQFF. CDR3 nucleotide sequence: TGTGCCACCCAGGCTCCTAGCTCCTACAATGAGCAGTTCTTC.

The chain couples TRBV5-1 to TRBJ1-5; D might be TRBD1 (5 bases). CDR3 length: 14 residues. Germline loops: CDR1 SGHRS, CDR2 YFSETQ. V lost 0 bases and J 7 bases, leaving 11 bases between the germline ends. CDR3 bases: TGCGCCAGCAGCTTGGTCGGGGGAGGGCAGCCCCAGCATTTT. Translated, it gives CASSLVGGGQPQHF.

The chain has TRBV2 and TRBJ2-1, with TRBD2 identical over 7 bases. The CDR3 spans 12 residues. The ends lost 8 bases at V and 8 bases at J; junction bases unmatched: 6. The germline gives CDR1 SNHLY, CDR2 FYNNEI. The CDR3 DNA follows: TGTGCCAGCGGAGGGACTACCCATGAGCAGTTCTTC. Its translation: CASGGTTHEQFF.

This chain connects TRBV6-2 or TRBV6-3 to TRBJ1-1; weak D call: TRBD1 (5 bases). The CDR3 is 14 residues long. The ends were cut back, 7 bases at V and 4 bases at J, with 16 bases in the middle. Germline lookup yields CDR1 MNHEY and CDR2 SVGEGT. The CDR3 is CASIPGAWGTEAFF. CDR3 sequence (DNA): TGTGCCAGCATCCCCGGGGCTTGGGGCACTGAAGCTTTCTTT.

This clonotype was detected a few times. The chain recombines TRBV6-2 or TRBV6-3 with TRBJ1-1, with D tentatively TRBD1 (6 bases). CDR3 length equals 13 residues. With 2 bases removed from V and 9 bases from J, the gap between germline ends came to 13 bases. CDR1 is MNHEY, CDR2 SVGEGT, per germline. DNA for the CDR3: TGTGCCAGCAGTTACGGGGGACACCTAAAAGCTTTCTTT. Encoded protein: CASSYGGHLKAFF.

In its sample, this clonotype was seen many times. CDR3 nucleotides: TGTGCCAGCAGCCCACCGGGGCTAGCGGAGATTAATGAGCAGTTCTTC. Protein: CASSPPGLAEINEQFF. The chain is built from TRBV7-2 and TRBJ2-1; 7 nucleotides match TRBD2. V shed 5 bases, J shed 7 bases, and the junction held 14 bases outside the gene matches. The CDR3 runs 16 residues. Looked up from germline, CDR1 is SGHTA and CDR2 is FQGNSA.

Many counts were recorded for this clonotype. This chain joins TRBV4-3 and TRBJ2-2, with 8 bases aligning to TRBD1. The J segment lost 5 bases and the V segment lost 4 bases, leaving 9 bases of the junction unmatched. CDR1 and CDR2 (germline): LGHNA, YSLEER. CDR3 length: 16 amino acids. Written as DNA, the CDR3 is TGCGCCAGCAGCCCAGGGGGCGGCGAGGCGACCGGGGAGCTGTTTTTT. This sequence encodes CASSPGGGEATGELFF.

This clonotype was seen more than once but under ten times. The rearrangement uses TRBV12-3 or TRBV12-4 and TRBJ1-5, with 8 bases lining up with TRBD1. The V segment lost 6 bases and the J segment 4 bases; nucleotides outside the gene matches: 11. The CDR3 runs 16 residues. CDR3 amino acids: CASSPRDRGFNQPQHF. CDR3 bases: TGTGCCAGCAGCCCCCGCGACAGGGGTTTTAATCAGCCCCAGCATTTT.

The chain couples TRBV6-1 to TRBJ2-1, with TRBD2 matching 7 bases. Germline lookup yields CDR1 MNHNS and CDR2 SASEGT. This CDR3 spans 15 amino acids. The V gene end was trimmed by 4 bases and the J gene end by 8 bases; junction bases not matched to a gene: 11. CDR3 sequence (DNA): TGTGCCAGCAGTGCTAGCGGAGTTTTTTTAGATGAGCAGTTCTTC. This codes for CASSASGVFLDEQFF.

This clonotype appeared a few times. The chain recombines TRBV21-1 with TRBJ1-5; TRBD1 was called by the table and not checked on the DNA. TRBV21-1 is a recognized pseudogene. The CDR3 runs to 17 residues. CDR3 in amino acids: CASPLPGRPKWNQPQHF. Here the CDR3 DNA reads TGTGCCAGCCCCCTCCCGGGACGCCCAAAGTGGAATCAGCCCCAGCATTTT.

This clonotype was found a few times. The chain is built from TRBV29-1 and TRBJ2-2; 7 bases fit TRBD2. This CDR3 is 13 amino acids long. Germline-derived CDR1 and CDR2 are SQVTM and ANQGSEA. The V and J ends lost 8 bases and 2 bases, in that order; junction bases with no gene match: 5. The CDR3 DNA reads TGCAGCTCTTGGGACTACAACACCGGGGAGCTGTTTTTT. This sequence encodes CSSWDYNTGELFF.

This clonotype was recorded a few times. The chain recombines TRBV20-1 with TRBJ2-7, with 9 bases lining up with TRBD2. The CDR3 loop spans 15 amino acids. With V trimmed by 0 bases and J by 1 base, 4 bases remained unmatched. CDR1 and CDR2 (germline): DFQATT, SNEGSKA (reference sequence). The DNA of the CDR3 is TGCAGTGCTAGAGAATTAGCGGGAGATTCCTACGAGCAGTACTTC. Its protein is CSARELAGDSYEQYF.

This clonotype was seen only a few times. This chain joins TRBV28 and TRBJ2-6, with 7 positions matching TRBD2. V was pared by 7 bases and J by 0 bases, with 6 bases of the junction left unmatched. CDR1 and CDR2 from the germline V gene are MDHEN and SYDVKM. This CDR3 region has 16 residues. The CDR3 region has the DNA TGTGCCAGCAACTCCGGGACTAACTCTGGGGCCAACGTCCTGACTTTC. Translating it yields CASNSGTNSGANVLTF.